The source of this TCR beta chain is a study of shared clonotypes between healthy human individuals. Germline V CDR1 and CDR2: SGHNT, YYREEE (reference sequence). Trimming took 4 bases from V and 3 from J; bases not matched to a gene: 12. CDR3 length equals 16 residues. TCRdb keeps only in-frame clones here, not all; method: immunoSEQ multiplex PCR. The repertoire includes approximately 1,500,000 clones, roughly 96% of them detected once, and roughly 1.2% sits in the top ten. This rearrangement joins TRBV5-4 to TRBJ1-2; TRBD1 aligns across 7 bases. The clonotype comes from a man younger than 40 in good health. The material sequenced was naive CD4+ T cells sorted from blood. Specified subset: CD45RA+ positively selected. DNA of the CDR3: TGTGCCAGCAGCCGCGTCGTAGGGGGCGATCACTATGGCTACACCTTC. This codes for CASSRVVGGDHYGYTF.